The subject of this entry is one TCR beta chain. Its antigen is as yet unknown. The data stem from a study of T cell responses to AZD1222 COVID-19 vaccine. Data came from immunoSEQ multiplex PCR; TCRdb stores just in-frame clones and leaves some out. The sample lists 90,000 to 150,000 clones; roughly 90% were seen once. This CDR3 region has 13 residues. With 7 bases clipped from V and 5 bases from J, the junction kept 4 bases outside the gene matches. Germline V gene data show CDR1 as KGHDR and CDR2 as SFDVKD. Study conclusions and caveats: Receipt of two AZD1222 doses was followed by a rise in Spike-specific TCR breadth and depth. None of the repertoires were sampled until the peak T cell response had passed. Regions 160-218 and 743-854 dominated among vaccine-associated CD4 TCRs spanning spike. The donor group comprised mostly white British people and more females; the analysis possibly underestimated clonal diversity.

Material: peripheral blood, obtained on day 0 of AZD1222 vaccination. The rearrangement joins TRBV24-1 to TRBJ1-1; 9 bases line up with TRBD1. This TCR came from an adult in good health. CDR3 sequence: CATRDRGGTEAFF. The CDR3 DNA reads as TGTGCCACCAGGGACAGGGGAGGGACTGAAGCTTTCTTT.